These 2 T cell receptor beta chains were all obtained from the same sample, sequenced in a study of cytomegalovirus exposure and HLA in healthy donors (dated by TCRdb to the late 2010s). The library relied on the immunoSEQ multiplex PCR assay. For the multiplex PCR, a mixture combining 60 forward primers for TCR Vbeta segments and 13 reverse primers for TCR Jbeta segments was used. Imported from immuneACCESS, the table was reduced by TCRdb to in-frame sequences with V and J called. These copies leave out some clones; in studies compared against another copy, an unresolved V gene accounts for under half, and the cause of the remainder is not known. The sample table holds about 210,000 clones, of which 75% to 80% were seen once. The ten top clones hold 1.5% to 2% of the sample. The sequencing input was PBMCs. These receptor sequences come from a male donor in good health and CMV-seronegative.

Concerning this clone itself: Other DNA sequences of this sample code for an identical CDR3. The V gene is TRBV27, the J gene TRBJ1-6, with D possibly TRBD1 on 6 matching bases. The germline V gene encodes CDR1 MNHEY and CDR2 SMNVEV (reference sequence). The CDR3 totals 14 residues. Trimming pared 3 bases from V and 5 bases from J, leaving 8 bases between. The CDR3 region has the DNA TGTGCCAGCAGTTTGCAGGGGAATAATTCACCCCTCCACTTT. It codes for CASSLQGNNSPLHF.

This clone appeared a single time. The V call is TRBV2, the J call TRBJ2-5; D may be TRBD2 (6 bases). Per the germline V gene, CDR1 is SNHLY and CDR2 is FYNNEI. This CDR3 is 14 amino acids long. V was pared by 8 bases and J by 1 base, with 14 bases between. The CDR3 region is CASRWDSGQETQYF. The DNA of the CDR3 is TGTGCCAGCCGGTGGGATAGCGGCCAAGAGACCCAGTACTTC.